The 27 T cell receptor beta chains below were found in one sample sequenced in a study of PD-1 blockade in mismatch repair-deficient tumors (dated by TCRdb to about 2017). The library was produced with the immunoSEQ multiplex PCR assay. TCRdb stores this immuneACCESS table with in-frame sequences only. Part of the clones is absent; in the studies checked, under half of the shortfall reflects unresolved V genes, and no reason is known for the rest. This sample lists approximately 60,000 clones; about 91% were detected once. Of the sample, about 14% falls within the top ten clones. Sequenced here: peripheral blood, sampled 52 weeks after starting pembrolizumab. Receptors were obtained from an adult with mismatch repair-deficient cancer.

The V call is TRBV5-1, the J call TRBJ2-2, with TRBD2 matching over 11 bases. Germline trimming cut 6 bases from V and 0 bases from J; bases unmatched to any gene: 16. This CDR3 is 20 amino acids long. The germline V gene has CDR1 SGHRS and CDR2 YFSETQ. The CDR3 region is CASTAGGTSGNRPNTGELFF. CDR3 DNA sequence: TGCGCCAGCACCGCGGGTGGGACTAGCGGAAACCGACCGAACACCGGGGAGCTGTTTTTT.

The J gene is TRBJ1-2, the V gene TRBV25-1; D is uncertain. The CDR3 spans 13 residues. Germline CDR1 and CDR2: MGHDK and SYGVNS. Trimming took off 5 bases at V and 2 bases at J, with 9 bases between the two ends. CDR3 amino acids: CASSPPENYGYTF. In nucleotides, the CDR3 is TGTGCCAGCAGTCCACCGGAGAACTATGGCTACACCTTC.

The CDR3 DNA reads as TGTGCCAGCAGCTTAATATCTAGCGGGAGCCGAAGGGGGCAGTATTTT. This translates into CASSLISSGSRRGQYF. The chain joins TRBV5-6 to TRBJ2-3; TRBD2 aligns across 10 bases. CDR1 and CDR2 (germline): SGHDT, YYEEEE. This CDR3 spans 16 amino acids. Losses at the gene ends were 2 bases for V and 11 bases for J; bases not matched to a gene: 14.

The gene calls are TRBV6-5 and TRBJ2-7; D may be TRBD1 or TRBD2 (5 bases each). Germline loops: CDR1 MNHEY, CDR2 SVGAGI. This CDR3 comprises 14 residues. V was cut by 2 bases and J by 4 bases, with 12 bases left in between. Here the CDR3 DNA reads TGTGCCAGCAGTTACGGGACGGCTGCGTACGAGCAGTACTTC. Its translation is CASSYGTAAYEQYF.

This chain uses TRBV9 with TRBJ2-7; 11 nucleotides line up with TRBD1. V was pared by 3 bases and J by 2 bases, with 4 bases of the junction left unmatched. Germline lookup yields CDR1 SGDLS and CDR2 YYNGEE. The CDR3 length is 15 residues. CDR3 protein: CASSDRDRGTYEQYF. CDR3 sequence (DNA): TGTGCCAGCAGCGACCGGGACAGGGGGACCTACGAGCAGTACTTC. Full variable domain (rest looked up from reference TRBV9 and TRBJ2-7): DSGVTQTPKHLITATGQRVTLRCSPRSGDLSVYWYQQSLDQGLQFLIQYYNGEERAKGNILERFSAQQFPDLHSELNLSSLELGDSALYFCASSDRDRGTYEQYFGPGTRLTVT.

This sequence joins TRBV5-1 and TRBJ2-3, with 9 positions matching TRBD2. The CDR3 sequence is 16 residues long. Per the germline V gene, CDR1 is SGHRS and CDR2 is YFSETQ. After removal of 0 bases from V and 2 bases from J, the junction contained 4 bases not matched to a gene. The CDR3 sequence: CASSLAPSGDTDTQYF. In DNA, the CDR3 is TGCGCCAGCAGCTTGGCCCCTAGCGGGGACACAGATACGCAGTATTTT.

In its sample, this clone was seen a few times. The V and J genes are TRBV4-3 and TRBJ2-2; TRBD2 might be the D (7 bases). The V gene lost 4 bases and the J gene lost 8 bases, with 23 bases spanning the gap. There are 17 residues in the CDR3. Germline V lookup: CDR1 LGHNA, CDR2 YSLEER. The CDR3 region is CASSPRGSSGGWGELFF. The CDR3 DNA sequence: TGCGCCAGCAGCCCTAGGGGTAGTTCGGGGGGCTGGGGGGAGCTGTTTTTT.

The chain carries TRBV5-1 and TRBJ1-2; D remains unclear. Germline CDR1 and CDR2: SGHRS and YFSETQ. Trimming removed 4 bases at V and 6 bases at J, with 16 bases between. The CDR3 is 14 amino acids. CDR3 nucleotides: TGCGCCAGCAGCGGAACGCACACCCTTAATGGCTACACCTTC. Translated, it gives CASSGTHTLNGYTF.

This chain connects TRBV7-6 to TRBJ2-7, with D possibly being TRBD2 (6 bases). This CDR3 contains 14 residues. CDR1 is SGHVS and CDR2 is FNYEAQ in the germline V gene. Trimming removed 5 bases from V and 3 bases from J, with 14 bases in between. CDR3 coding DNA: TGTGCCAGCAGCCCAAGGGACTCGTACTACGAGCAGTACTTC. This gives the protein CASSPRDSYYEQYF.

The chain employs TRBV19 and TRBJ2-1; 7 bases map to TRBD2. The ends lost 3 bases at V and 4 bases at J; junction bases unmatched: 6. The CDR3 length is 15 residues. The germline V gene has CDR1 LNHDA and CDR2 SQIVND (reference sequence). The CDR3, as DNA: TGTGCCAGTAGTATGGGAGGGCCCGTTTACAATGAGCAGTTCTTC. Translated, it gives CASSMGGPVYNEQFF. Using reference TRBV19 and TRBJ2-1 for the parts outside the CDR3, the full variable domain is DGGITQSPKYLFRKEGQNVTLSCEQNLNHDAMYWYRQDPGQGLRLIYYSQIVNDFQKGDIAEGYSVSREKKESFPLTVTSAQKNPTAFYLCASSMGGPVYNEQFFGPGTRLTVL.

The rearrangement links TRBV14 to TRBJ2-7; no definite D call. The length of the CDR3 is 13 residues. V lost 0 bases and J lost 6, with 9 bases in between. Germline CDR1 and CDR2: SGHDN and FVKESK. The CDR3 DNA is TGTGCCAGCAGCCAAGATCCCCCGGGCGAGCAGTACTTC. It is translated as CASSQDPPGEQYF.

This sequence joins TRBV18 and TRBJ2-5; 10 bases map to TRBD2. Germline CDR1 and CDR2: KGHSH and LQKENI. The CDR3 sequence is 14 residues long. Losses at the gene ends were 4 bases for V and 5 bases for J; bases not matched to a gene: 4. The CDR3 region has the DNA TGTGCCAGCTCACGGCCGGGACTAGCGGAGACCCAGTACTTC. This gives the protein CASSRPGLAETQYF.

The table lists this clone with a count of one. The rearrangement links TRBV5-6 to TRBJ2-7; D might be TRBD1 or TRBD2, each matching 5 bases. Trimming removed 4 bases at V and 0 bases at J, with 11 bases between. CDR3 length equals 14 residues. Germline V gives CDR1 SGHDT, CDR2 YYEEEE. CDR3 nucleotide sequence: TGTGCCAGCAGCCCGGACGGGGCCTCCTACGAGCAGTACTTC. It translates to CASSPDGASYEQYF.

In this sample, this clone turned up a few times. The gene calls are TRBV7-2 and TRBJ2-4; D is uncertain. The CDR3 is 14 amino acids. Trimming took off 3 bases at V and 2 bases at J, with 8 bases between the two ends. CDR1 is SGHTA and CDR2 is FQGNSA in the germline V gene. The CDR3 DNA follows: TGTGCCAGCAGCTTCGCGGATCCCAAAAACATTCAGTACTTC. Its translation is CASSFADPKNIQYF.

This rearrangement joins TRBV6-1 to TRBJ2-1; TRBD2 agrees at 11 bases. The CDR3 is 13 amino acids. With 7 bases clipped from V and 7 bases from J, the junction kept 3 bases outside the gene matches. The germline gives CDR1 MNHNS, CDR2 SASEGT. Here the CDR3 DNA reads TGTGCCAGCAAGGCTAGCGGGAGGAATGAGCAGTTCTTC. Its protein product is CASKASGRNEQFF.

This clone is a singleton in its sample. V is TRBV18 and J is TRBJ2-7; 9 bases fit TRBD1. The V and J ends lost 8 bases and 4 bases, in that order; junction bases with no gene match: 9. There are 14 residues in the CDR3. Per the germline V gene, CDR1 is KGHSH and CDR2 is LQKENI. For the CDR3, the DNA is TGTGCCAGCCGGCCGGGACAGGGTCTTTACGAGCAGTACTTC. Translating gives CASRPGQGLYEQYF. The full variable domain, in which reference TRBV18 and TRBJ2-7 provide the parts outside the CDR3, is NAGVMQNPRHLVRRRGQEARLRCSPMKGHSHVYWYRQLPEEGLKFMVYLQKENIIDESGMPKERFSAEFPKEGPSILRIQQVVRGDSAAYFCASRPGQGLYEQYFGPGTRLTVT.

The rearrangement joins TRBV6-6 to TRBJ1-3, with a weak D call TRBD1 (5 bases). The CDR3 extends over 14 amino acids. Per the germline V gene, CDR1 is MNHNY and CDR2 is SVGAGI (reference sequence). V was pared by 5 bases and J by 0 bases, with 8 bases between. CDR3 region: CASSQGVSGNTIYF. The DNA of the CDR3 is TGTGCCAGCAGTCAAGGGGTCTCTGGAAACACCATATATTTT.

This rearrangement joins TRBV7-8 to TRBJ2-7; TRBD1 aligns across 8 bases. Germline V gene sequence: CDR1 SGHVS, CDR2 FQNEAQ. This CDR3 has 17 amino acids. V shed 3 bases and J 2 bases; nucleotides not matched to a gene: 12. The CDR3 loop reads CASSFPRDRFQTYEQYF. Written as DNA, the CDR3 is TGTGCCAGCAGCTTTCCCCGGGACAGGTTCCAGACCTACGAGCAGTACTTC.

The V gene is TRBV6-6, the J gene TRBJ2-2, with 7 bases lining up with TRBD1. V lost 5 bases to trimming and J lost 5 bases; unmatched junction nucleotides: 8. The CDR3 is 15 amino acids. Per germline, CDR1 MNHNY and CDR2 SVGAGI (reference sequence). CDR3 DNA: TGTGCCAGCAGTCTACAGGGGACCACTACCGGGGAGCTGTTTTTT. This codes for CASSLQGTTTGELFF.

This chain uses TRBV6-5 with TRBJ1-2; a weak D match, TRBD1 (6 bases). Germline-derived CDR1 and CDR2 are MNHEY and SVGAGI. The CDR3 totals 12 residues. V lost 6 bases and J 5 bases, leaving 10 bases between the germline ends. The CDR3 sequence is CASRGRGYGYTF. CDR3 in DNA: TGTGCCAGCAGGGGGAGGGGGTATGGCTACACCTTC.

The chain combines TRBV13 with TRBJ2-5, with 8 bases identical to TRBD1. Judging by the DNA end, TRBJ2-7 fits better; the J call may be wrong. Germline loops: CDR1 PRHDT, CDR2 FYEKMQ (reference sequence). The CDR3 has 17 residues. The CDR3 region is CASSLLTPRQGTYEQYF. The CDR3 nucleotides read TGTGCCAGCAGCTTATTAACGCCGAGACAGGGGACCTACGAGCAGTACTTC.

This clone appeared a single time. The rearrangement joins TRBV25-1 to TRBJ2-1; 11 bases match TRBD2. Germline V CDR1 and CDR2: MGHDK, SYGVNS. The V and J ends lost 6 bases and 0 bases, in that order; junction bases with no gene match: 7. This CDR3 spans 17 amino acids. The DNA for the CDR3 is TGTGCCAGCAGACCGGGACTAGCGGAGAGCTCCTACAATGAGCAGTTCTTC. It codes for CASRPGLAESSYNEQFF. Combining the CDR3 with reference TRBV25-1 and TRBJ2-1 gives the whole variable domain EADIYQTPRYLVIGTGKKITLECSQTMGHDKMYWYQQDPGMELHLIHYSYGVNSTEKGDLSSESTVSRIRTEHFPLTLESARPSHTSQYLCASRPGLAESSYNEQFFGPGTRLTVL.

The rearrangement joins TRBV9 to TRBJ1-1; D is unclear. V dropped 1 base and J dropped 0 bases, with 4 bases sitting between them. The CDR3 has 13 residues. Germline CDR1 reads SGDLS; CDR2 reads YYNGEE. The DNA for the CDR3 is TGTGCCAGCAGCGTATCTCTGAACACTGAAGCTTTCTTT. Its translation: CASSVSLNTEAFF.

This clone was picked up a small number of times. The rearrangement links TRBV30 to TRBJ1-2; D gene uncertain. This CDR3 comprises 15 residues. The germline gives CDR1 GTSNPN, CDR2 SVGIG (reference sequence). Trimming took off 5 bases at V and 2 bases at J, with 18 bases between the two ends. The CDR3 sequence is CAWPPVSSPNYGYTF. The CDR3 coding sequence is TGTGCCTGGCCCCCGGTCAGTTCGCCGAACTATGGCTACACCTTC.

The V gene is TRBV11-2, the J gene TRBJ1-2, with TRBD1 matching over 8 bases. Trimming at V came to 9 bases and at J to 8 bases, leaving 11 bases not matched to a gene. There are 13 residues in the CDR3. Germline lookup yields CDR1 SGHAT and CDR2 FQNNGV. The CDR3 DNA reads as TGTGCCAGTGGATCTGGGACAGGTTTAGGCTACACCTTC. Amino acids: CASGSGTGLGYTF.

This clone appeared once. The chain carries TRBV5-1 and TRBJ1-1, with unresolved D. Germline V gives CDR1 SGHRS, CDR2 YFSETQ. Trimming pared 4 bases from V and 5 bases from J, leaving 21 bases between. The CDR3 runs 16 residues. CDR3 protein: CASSPDDKRSRTEAFF. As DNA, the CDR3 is TGCGCCAGCAGCCCTGATGATAAGCGAAGCCGGACTGAAGCTTTCTTT.

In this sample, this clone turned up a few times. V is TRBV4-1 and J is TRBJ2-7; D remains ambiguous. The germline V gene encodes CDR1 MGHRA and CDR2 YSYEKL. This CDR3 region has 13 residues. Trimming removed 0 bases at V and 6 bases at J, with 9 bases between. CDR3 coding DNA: TGCGCCAGCAGCCAAGATAACTCACCCGAGCAGTACTTC. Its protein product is CASSQDNSPEQYF.